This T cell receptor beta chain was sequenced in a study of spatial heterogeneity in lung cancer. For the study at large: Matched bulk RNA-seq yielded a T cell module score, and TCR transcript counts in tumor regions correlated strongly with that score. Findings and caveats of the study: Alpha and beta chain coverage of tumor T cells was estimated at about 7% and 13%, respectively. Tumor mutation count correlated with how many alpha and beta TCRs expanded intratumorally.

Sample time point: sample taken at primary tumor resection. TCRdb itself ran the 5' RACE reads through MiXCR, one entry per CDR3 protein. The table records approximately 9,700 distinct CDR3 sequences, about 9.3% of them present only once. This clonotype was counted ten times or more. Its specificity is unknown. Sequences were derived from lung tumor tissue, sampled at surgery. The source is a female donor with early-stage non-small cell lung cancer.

The chain's CDR3 is CASSVAGTDTQYF. The DNA for the CDR3 is TGTGCCAGCAGCGTCGCAGGAACAGATACGCAGTATTTT. The rearrangement links TRBV9 to TRBJ2-3; D unclear. This CDR3 has 13 amino acids. The V end lost 2 bases, the J end lost 3 bases, and 7 bases lay between the germline ends. Germline CDR1 reads SGDLS; CDR2 reads YYNGEE.